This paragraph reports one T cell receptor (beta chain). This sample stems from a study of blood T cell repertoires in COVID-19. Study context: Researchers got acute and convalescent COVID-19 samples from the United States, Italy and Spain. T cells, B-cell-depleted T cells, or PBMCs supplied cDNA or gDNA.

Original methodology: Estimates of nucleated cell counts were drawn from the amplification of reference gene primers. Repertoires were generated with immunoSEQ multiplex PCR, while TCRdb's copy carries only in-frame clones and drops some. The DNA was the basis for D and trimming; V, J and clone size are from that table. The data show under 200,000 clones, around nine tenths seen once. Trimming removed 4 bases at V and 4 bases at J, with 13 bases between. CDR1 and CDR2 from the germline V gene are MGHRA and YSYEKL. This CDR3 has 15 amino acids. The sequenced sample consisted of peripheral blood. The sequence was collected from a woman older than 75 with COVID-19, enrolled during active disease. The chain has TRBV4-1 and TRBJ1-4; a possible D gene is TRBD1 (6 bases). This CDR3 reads CASSRRQDLNEKLFF. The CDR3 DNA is TGCGCCAGCAGCCGACGACAGGATCTTAATGAAAAACTGTTTTTT.